This record covers a single T cell receptor beta chain. Its antigen is unidentified. The data were obtained in a study of T cells after posttransplantation cyclophosphamide. Findings and caveats of the study: Donor-recipient repertoire similarity was low at 1-2 months, rising over year one.

Cells defined as naive were viable CD3+CD4+ or CD3+CD8+ and CCR7+CD45RA+CD45RO-CD95-CD27+CD28+. The CDR3 runs 20 residues. The data were produced by immunoSEQ multiplex PCR, yet TCRdb's version contains in-frame clones alone and is incomplete. The table records roughly 23,000 clones, 97% of them present only once. The sequenced material came from naive CD4+ T cells sorted from PBMCs. V and J are TRBV21-1 and TRBJ2-7; TRBD1 reflects the table's D call only, with no check against the DNA. TRBV21-1 is flagged as a pseudogene. The TCR comes from a man in his forties or fifties in good health, CMV-negative, and a related stem cell transplant donor. The CDR3 protein is CASTSTSFLRDRQSPYEQYF. In nucleotides, the CDR3 is TGTGCCAGCACAAGTACCTCGTTCCTCCGGGACAGGCAATCACCCTACGAGCAGTACTTC.